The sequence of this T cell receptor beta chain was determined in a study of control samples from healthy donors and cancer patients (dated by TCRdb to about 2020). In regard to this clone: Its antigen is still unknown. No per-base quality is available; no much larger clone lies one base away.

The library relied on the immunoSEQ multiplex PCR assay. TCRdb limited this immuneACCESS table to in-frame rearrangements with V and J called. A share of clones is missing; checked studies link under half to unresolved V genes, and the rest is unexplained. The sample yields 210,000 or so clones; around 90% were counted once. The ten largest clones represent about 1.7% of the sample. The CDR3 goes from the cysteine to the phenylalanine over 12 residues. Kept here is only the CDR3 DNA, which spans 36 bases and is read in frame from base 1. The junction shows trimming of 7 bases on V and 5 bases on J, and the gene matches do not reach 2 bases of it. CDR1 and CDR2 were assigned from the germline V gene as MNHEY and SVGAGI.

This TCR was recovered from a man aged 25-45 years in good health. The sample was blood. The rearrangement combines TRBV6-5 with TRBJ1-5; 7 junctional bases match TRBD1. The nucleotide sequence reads TGTGCCAGCATGACAGGGTATCAGCCCCAGCATTTT. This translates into CASMTGYQPQHF.